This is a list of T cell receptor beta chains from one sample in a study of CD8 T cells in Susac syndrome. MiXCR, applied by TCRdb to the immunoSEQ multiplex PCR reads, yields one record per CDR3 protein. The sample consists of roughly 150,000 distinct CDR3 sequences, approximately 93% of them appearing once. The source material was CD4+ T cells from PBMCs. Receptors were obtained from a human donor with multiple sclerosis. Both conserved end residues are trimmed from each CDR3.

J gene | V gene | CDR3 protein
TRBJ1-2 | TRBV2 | ASSGDRVSYGYT
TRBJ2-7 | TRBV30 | AWSRGWIEQY
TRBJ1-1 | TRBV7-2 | ASRREQGLTEAF
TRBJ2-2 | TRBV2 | ASSPEAGPGELF
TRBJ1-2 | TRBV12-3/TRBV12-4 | ASSFRGSGYT
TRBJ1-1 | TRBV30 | AWSIYSGGTEAF
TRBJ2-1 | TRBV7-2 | ASSLIVYNEQF
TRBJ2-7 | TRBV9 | ASTRGAGWTYEQY
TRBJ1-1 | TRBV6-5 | ASIDRNTEAF
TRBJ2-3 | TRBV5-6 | ASSSLRADTDTQY
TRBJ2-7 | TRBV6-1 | ASRGSYEQY
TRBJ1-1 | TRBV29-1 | SVRRLDTEAF
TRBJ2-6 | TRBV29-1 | SVGQDGSNVLT
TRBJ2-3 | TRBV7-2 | ASSLFSGRDTQY
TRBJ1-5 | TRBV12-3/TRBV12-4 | ASSLGQGHPPQH
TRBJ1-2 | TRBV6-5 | ASSHRGHGYT
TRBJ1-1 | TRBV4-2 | ASSQDRGGGTEAF
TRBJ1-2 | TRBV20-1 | SARDQTGTGMVYGYT
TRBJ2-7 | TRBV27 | ASSPGTSGAYEQY
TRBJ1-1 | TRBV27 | ASSLRWVTEAF
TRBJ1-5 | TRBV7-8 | ASSPVTGHQPQH
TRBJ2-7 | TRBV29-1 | SVIPGGAKGEQY
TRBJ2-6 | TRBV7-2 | ASSFIHRGGANVLT
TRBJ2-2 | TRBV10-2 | ASLAGSRNTGELF
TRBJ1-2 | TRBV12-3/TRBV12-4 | ASSLGDYYGYT
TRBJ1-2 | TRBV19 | ASSPWWGARAYGYT